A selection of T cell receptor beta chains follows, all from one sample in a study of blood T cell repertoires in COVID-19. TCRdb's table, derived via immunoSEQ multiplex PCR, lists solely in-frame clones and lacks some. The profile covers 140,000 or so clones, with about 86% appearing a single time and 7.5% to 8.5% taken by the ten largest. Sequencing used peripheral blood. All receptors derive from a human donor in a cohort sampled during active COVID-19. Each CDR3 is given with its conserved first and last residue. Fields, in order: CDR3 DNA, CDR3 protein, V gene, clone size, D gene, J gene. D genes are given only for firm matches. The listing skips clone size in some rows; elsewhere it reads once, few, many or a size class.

TGTGCCAGCAGCTTAGTCAAGGACAGGGGGACGGGCGGGGAGCTGTTTTTT	CASSLVKDRGTGGELFF	TRBV7-6	-	TRBD1	TRBJ2-2
TGTGCCAGCTCCCCGCAGGGGATACACGAGCAGTACTTC	CASSPQGIHEQYF	TRBV18	-	-	TRBJ2-7
TGTGCCAGCACCTTGAACAGGGACCTCGAACTCCCTGAAGCTTTCTTT	CASTLNRDLELPEAFF	TRBV7-9	-	-	TRBJ1-1
TGTGCCAGCAGCCAGACGGGACTGAACACCGGGGAGCTGTTTTTT	CASSQTGLNTGELFF	TRBV3-1/TRBV3-2	-	-	TRBJ2-2
TGCGCCAGCAGCTTGGGGGGAGACGAAAAACTGTTTTTT	CASSLGGDEKLFF	TRBV5-1	-	-	TRBJ1-4
TGTGCCACCAGCAGCGTGCTAGACAGTCTGGGGAAGACCCAGTACTTC	CATSSVLDSLGKTQYF	TRBV15	-	-	TRBJ2-5
TGTGCCAGCACCGGGGGGCTCGGGCAGCCCCAGCATTTT	CASTGGLGQPQHF	TRBV6-5	-	-	TRBJ1-5
TGTGCCAGCAGCCCCCGTCCGGGAGACTATGGCTACACCTTC	CASSPRPGDYGYTF	TRBV7-6	-	-	TRBJ1-2
TGTGCCAGTAGATCGGACAGGGAGTATCAGCCCCAGCATTTT	CASRSDREYQPQHF	TRBV19	few	TRBD1	TRBJ1-5
TGTGCCAGCAGCTTAGGGGGCCCCGGGCAGCCCCAGCATTTT	CASSLGGPGQPQHF	TRBV11-2	-	-	TRBJ1-5
TGTGCCAGCAGTGATTATGGAGGCCCTAACTATGGCTACACCTTC	CASSDYGGPNYGYTF	TRBV6-1	-	-	TRBJ1-2
TGCAGCGCTCGGACAGGGAATCAGCCCCAGCATTTT	CSARTGNQPQHF	TRBV29-1	-	TRBD1	TRBJ1-5
TGTGCCAGTAGTAACATCCAGGGGACCCCCTACAATGAGCAGTTCTTC	CASSNIQGTPYNEQFF	TRBV19	-	-	TRBJ2-1
TGTGCCAGCAGCTTATCCGGAATGGGGGCACAAGAGACCCAGTACTTC	CASSLSGMGAQETQYF	TRBV7-9	-	-	TRBJ2-5
TGTGCCAGCAGGAAAGGACAGGGCACTGAAGCTTTCTTT	CASRKGQGTEAFF	TRBV6-5	-	TRBD1	TRBJ1-1
TGTGCCAGCAAACAGGGTAGTGATTCACCCCTCCACTTT	CASKQGSDSPLHF	TRBV6-6	-	-	TRBJ1-6